These T cell receptor beta chains were read from a single sample in a study of early T cells in non-severe SARS-CoV-2 infection. TCRdb used MiXCR to reprocess the 5' RACE reads, holding one entry per CDR3 protein. Here the sample spans about 97,000 distinct CDR3 sequences, 10% to 15% being singletons. Sequencing was performed on whole blood. The receptors were gathered from an adult who was a healthcare worker with PCR-confirmed SARS-CoV-2 infection or an uninfected control (not recorded which). CDR3s include the opening cysteine and the closing phenylalanine or tryptophan. D genes are given only for firm matches. Where a row states a size, it is once, few, many or the class of an expanded clone; other rows omit it.

V	size	D	J	DNA	CDR3
TRBV2	NA	NA	TRBJ2-5	TGTGCCAGCGGTTTAGCGTGGTCAGGGTACTTC	CASGLAWSGYF
TRBV30	NA	NA	TRBJ2-3	TGTGCCTGGAGTCGGACCCAAAATCGTGAGGAATATTTT	CAWSRTQNREEYF
TRBV7-2	NA	NA	TRBJ2-7	TGTGCCAGCAGCTTACAGGACTTTACCTACGAGCAGTACTTC	CASSLQDFTYEQYF
TRBV30	many	NA	TRBJ2-7	TGTGCCTGGAGGGTGGGATACGAGCAGTACTTC	CAWRVGYEQYF
TRBV5-1	NA	NA	TRBJ2-5	TGCGCCAGCAGCTTGGGCGGCGGTGGTCAAGAGACCCAGTACTTC	CASSLGGGGQETQYF
TRBV3-1	NA	NA	TRBJ2-2	TGTGCCAGCAGCCTTCTCAGGAGCACGGGACGGAAGACCGGGGAGCTGTTTTTT	CASSLLRSTGRKTGELFF
TRBV18	many	NA	TRBJ1-1	TGTGCCAGCTCAACGGGGCGGAACACTGAAGCTTTCTTT	CASSTGRNTEAFF
TRBV7-2	few	NA	TRBJ2-5	TGTGCCAGCAGCTTAGGTCTCGTAGAGACCCAGTACTTC	CASSLGLVETQYF
TRBV12-3/TRBV12-4	few	NA	TRBJ1-1	TGTGCCAGCAGTTTGGTCGGGGGGTCCCCGGCTTTCTTT	CASSLVGGSPAFF
TRBV24-1	few	NA	TRBJ2-7	TGTGCCACCAGTGACTGGAGCTCCTACGAGCAGTACTTC	CATSDWSSYEQYF
TRBV7-9	NA	TRBD1	TRBJ2-1	TGTGCCAGCAGCTTAAGGGACAGGGTGGTGAATGAGCAGTTCTTC	CASSLRDRVVNEQFF
TRBV28	few	TRBD1	TRBJ2-7	TGTGCCAGCAGTTATGGGACAGGGGCGTTCTACGAGCAGTACTTC	CASSYGTGAFYEQYF
TRBV10-3	NA	NA	TRBJ2-3	TGTGCCATCAGTGAGGGGGGGCAAGATACGCAGTATTTT	CAISEGGQDTQYF
TRBV7-8	many	NA	TRBJ1-2	TGTGCCAGCAGCTTTGGGGTTGGCTACACCTTC	CASSFGVGYTF
TRBV28	NA	TRBD2	TRBJ2-1	TGTGCCGGCACGCCGGGGGGGAATGAGCAGTTCTTC	CAGTPGGNEQFF
TRBV28	few	NA	TRBJ2-3	TGTGCCAGCAGTTCCCGGAGGCAGACTACGCAGTATTTT	CASSSRRQTTQYF
TRBV7-9	few	NA	TRBJ2-5	TGTGCCAGCAGCTCAAATAACCTGGTACAAGAGACCCAGTACTTC	CASSSNNLVQETQYF
TRBV12-3/TRBV12-4	once	TRBD2	TRBJ2-1	TGTGCCAGCAGTGCCCGCCGTGAGACTAGCAAGTTCTTC	CASSARRETSKFF
TRBV18	few	NA	TRBJ2-3	TGTGCCAGCTCAGCTCGGACTAGCACAGATACGCAGTATTTT	CASSARTSTDTQYF
TRBV20-1	many	NA	TRBJ2-2	TGCAGTGCTGAGAGTGGTGGGGCCGCAGGGGAGCTGTTTTTT	CSAESGGAAGELFF
TRBV29-1	medium-sized	NA	TRBJ1-5	TGCAGCGTCGGAGATCAGCCCCAGCATTTT	CSVGDQPQHF
TRBV24-1	many	TRBD2	TRBJ2-2	TGTGCCACCAGTGCTAGCGGGAGGGACACCGGGGAGCTGTTTTTT	CATSASGRDTGELFF
TRBV20-1	many	NA	TRBJ1-1	TGCAGTGCCCGTAATGACAGGTACACTGAAGCTTTCTTT	CSARNDRYTEAFF
TRBV11-2	few	NA	TRBJ2-7	TGTGCCAGCAGCTCTTATTCCGAGCAGTACTTC	CASSSYSEQYF
TRBV18	NA	NA	TRBJ1-3	TGTGCCAGCTCACCCCCATCGGGGGGGTTATCAGGAAACACCATATATTTT	CASSPPSGGLSGNTIYF
TRBV7-2	few	TRBD2	TRBJ2-7	TGTGCCAGCAACGTAGCGGGATGGCCCTCCTACGAGCAGTACTTC	CASNVAGWPSYEQYF
TRBV29-1	NA	NA	TRBJ2-1	TGCAGCGTTGAAGAGCAAGCGCTCTCCTACAATGAGCAGTTCTTC	CSVEEQALSYNEQFF
TRBV2	few	NA	TRBJ2-5	TGTGCCAGCAGTGAACAAATAGAGACCCAGTACTTC	CASSEQIETQYF
TRBV2	many	NA	TRBJ2-3	TGTGCCAGCACGAGGGAGCGGCTTAGCACAGATACGCAGTATTTT	CASTRERLSTDTQYF
TRBV7-3	many	TRBD2	TRBJ2-5	TGTGCCAGCAGCAGGGGAGGGACAGAGACCCAGTACTTC	CASSRGGTETQYF
TRBV28	few	TRBD2	TRBJ2-7	TGTGCCAGCAGTAGGCGGGGGGCGCATTACGAGCAGTACTTC	CASSRRGAHYEQYF
TRBV20-1	many	NA	TRBJ1-1	TGCAGTGCTAGCGGAGGGGGGTCTGAAGCTTTCTTT	CSASGGGSEAFF
TRBV7-9	many	NA	TRBJ2-2	TGTGCCAGCAAGAGGGGGGCTACGAACACCGGGGAGCTGTTTTTT	CASKRGATNTGELFF
TRBV6-5	NA	NA	TRBJ1-2	TGTGCCAGCAGTTACGCGGGGATTTATGGCTACACCTTC	CASSYAGIYGYTF
TRBV7-9	many	NA	TRBJ1-6	TGTGCCAGCAGCTTAGGAAACGCTGCCACCCTCCACTTT	CASSLGNAATLHF
TRBV2	many	TRBD1	TRBJ1-1	TGTGCCAGCAGTCGGAACAGGGGGCGCGGTGAAGCTTTCTTT	CASSRNRGRGEAFF
TRBV20-1	few	NA	TRBJ1-6	TGCAGTGCTAGAGATCGCGGGGATAATTCACCCCTCCACTTT	CSARDRGDNSPLHF
TRBV11-2	few	TRBD2	TRBJ2-1	TGTGCCAGCAGCTTAGATCCCGGGGAGGGGAGCTCCTACAATGAGCAGTTCTTC	CASSLDPGEGSSYNEQFF
TRBV6-2/TRBV6-3	NA	NA	TRBJ2-2	TGTGCCAGCAGTTCCTACATCGGGGAGCTGTTTTTT	CASSSYIGELFF
TRBV24-1	few	TRBD1	TRBJ2-6	TGTGCCACCAGTGATTTACCAGGGGGATCTGGGGTCAACGTCCTGACTTTC	CATSDLPGGSGVNVLTF
TRBV10-2	few	NA	TRBJ1-1	TGCGCCAGCAGTGAAGGAATACCCATGAACACTGAAGCTTTCTTT	CASSEGIPMNTEAFF
TRBV29-1	NA	NA	TRBJ1-1	TGCAGCTCGGGACGGAGTACAGAAGCTTTCTTT	CSSGRSTEAFF
TRBV5-4	few	NA	TRBJ2-3	TGTGCCAGCAGCACCCGTAGGGGACCCGTAAGAGATACGCAGTATTTT	CASSTRRGPVRDTQYF
TRBV28	few	NA	TRBJ2-7	TGTGCCAGCAGACGGACGTCCGAGCAGTACTTC	CASRRTSEQYF
TRBV7-9	NA	NA	TRBJ1-5	TGTGCCAGCAGCTTCCCGCAACAGCCCCAGCATTTT	CASSFPQQPQHF
TRBV3-1	NA	NA	TRBJ1-6	TGTGCCAGCAGCCAAGGGACAAGCAATTCACCCCTCCACTTT	CASSQGTSNSPLHF
TRBV6-5	many	TRBD2	TRBJ2-5	TGTGCCAGCAGTAGGGCGGGAGAGGGTGAGACCCAGTACTTC	CASSRAGEGETQYF
TRBV28	few	NA	TRBJ2-1	TGTGCCAGCGATCTTGAGGAGCAGTTCTTC	CASDLEEQFF
TRBV20-1	many	NA	TRBJ2-2	TGCAGTGCTGGGGTGGCAGGGACCACCGGGGAGCTGTTTTTT	CSAGVAGTTGELFF
TRBV5-1	few	NA	TRBJ2-4	TGCGCCAGCAGCTTCGGCAGTCTAGCCAAAAACATTCAGTACTTC	CASSFGSLAKNIQYF
TRBV28	NA	TRBD2	TRBJ2-7	TGTGCCAGCAGTTACAGCGGGAGGGCCTACGAGCAGTACTTC	CASSYSGRAYEQYF
TRBV7-9	many	NA	TRBJ1-4	TGTGCCAGCAGCTTCGGCTTGGGTGTCGACGAAAAACTGTTTTTT	CASSFGLGVDEKLFF
TRBV7-3	NA	NA	TRBJ2-3	TGTGCCAGCAGCTTGAGGGGGACGGTCACAGATACGCAGTATTTT	CASSLRGTVTDTQYF
TRBV29-1	NA	TRBD2	TRBJ2-5	TGCAGCGTTCCCAACGGCGTAGCGGGAGAGACCCAGTACTTC	CSVPNGVAGETQYF
TRBV13	many	TRBD1	TRBJ1-1	TGTGCCAGCAGCTTAAGGGACAGGGGCACTGAAGCTTTCTTT	CASSLRDRGTEAFF
TRBV6-6	few	NA	TRBJ1-2	TGTGCCAGCAGGACCGGGACATTAAGGGGCTACACCTTC	CASRTGTLRGYTF
TRBV12-3/TRBV12-4	NA	NA	TRBJ1-3	TGTGCCAGCAGTTTAGCGCTATCGAACACCATATATTTT	CASSLALSNTIYF